Reported below is one TCR beta chain. The antigen remains undetermined. The PCR ran on 60 Vbeta and 13 Jbeta primers. Clones were read by immunoSEQ multiplex PCR, and TCRdb kept only the in-frame ones, dropping some. The data show around 150,000 clones, with 60% to 85% seen just once and almost 4% held by the top ten. Trimming left V 0 bases short and J 6 bases short, with 9 bases between. The CDR3 is made up of 14 amino acids. Germline CDR1 is SGHRS and CDR2 is YFSETQ. This entry is derived from a study of cytomegalovirus exposure and HLA in healthy donors. Notes on the study in general: Available immune exposure information was restricted to CMV serostatus only. It was confirmed in vitro that a few of the CMV-associated chains were specific for CMV antigens. Analyzed later, most CMV-associated TCR beta chains appeared HLA-restricted.

The TCR originated in a man aged 18 to 30 in good health and CMV-seronegative. The specimen sequenced was PBMCs. This chain uses TRBV5-1 with TRBJ1-4; weak D call: TRBD1 (6 bases). CDR3 sequence (DNA): TGCGCCAGCAGCTTGGCGGGGGGCGATGAAAAACTGTTTTTT. This translates into CASSLAGGDEKLFF.